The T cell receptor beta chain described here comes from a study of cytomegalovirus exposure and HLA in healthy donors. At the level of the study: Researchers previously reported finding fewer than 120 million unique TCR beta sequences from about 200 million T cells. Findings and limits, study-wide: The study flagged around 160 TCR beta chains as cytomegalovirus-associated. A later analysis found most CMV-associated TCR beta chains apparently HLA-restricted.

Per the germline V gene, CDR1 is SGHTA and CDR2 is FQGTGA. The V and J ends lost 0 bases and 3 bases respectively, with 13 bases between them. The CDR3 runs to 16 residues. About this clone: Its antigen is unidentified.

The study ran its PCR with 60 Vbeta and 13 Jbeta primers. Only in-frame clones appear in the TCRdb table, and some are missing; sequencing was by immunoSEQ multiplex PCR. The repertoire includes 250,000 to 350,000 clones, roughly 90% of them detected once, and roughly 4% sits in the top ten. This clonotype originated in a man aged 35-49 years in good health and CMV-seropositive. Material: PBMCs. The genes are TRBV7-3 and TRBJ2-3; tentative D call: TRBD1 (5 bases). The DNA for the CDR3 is TGTGCCAGCAGCTTAACAAGTGGGGCAGGGACAGATACGCAGTATTTT. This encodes CASSLTSGAGTDTQYF. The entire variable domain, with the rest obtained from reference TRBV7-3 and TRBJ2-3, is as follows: GAGVSQTPSNKVTEKGKYVELRCDPISGHTALYWYRQSLGQGPEFLIYFQGTGAADDSGLPNDRFFAVRPEGSVSTLKIQRTERGDSAVYLCASSLTSGAGTDTQYFGPGTRLTVL.